What follows are 19 T cell receptor beta chains derived from one specimen sequenced in a study of blood T cell repertoires in COVID-19. This table comes from immunoSEQ multiplex PCR, and its TCRdb copy is limited to in-frame clones, with some not included. The data hold some 100,000 clones, with almost 90% observed a single time. Specimen: peripheral blood. These receptors all stem from a man between 45 and 60 years old with COVID-19, enrolled during active disease.

The DNA for the CDR3 is TGTGCCAGCAGCCCGACGGACAGGATCGACGAAAAACTGTTTTTT. Its protein is CASSPTDRIDEKLFF. V is TRBV3-1 (or the pseudogene TRBV3-2) and J is TRBJ1-4, with TRBD1 identical over 7 bases. The germline V gene encodes CDR1 LGHDT and CDR2 YNNKEL (reference sequence). After removal of 4 bases from V and 8 bases from J, the junction contained 10 bases not matched to a gene. The CDR3 consists of 15 residues.

This rearrangement joins TRBV5-4 to TRBJ1-2, with a possible D match to TRBD1 (6 bases). The CDR3 runs to 15 residues. Germline lookup yields CDR1 SGHNT and CDR2 YYREEE (reference sequence). V lost 4 bases and J lost 8, with 21 bases in between. CDR3 sequence (DNA): TGTGCCAGCAGCGTGGGAGGACAGTTCCTCGGGGGCTACACCTTC. Translating gives CASSVGGQFLGGYTF.

The CDR3 bases are TGTGCCAGCAGCTTAGGGCAGACAGATACGCAGTATTTT. Its translation is CASSLGQTDTQYF. The chain recombines TRBV7-9 with TRBJ2-3; D gene unclear. Germline lookup yields CDR1 SEHNR and CDR2 FQNEAQ (reference sequence). Trimming took 1 base from V and 3 from J, leaving 5 bases between them. This CDR3 spans 13 amino acids.

This chain uses TRBV6-5 with TRBJ1-1; the D is unclear. This CDR3 region has 15 residues. The V and J ends lost 7 bases and 0 bases respectively, with 15 bases between them. The germline CDR1 and CDR2 sequences are MNHEY and SVGAGI. CDR3 sequence (DNA): TGTGCCAGCACCCCGTTTGAGGGAATGAACACTGAAGCTTTCTTT. It yields the protein CASTPFEGMNTEAFF.

The chain couples TRBV7-9 to TRBJ2-5; the D is unclear. Germline V gene lookup returns CDR1 SEHNR and CDR2 FQNEAQ (reference sequence). The V end was cut by 7 bases, the J end by 2 bases, with 14 bases between. The CDR3 has 14 amino acids. The CDR3 region is CASTPLAGQETQYF. The CDR3 DNA is TGTGCCAGCACCCCACTTGCCGGGCAAGAGACCCAGTACTTC.

The genes are TRBV5-1 and TRBJ2-1, with 11 bases fitting TRBD2. Losses at the gene ends were 4 bases for V and 7 bases for J; bases not matched to a gene: 7. The CDR3 runs to 15 residues. Germline CDR1 and CDR2: SGHRS and YFSETQ. The CDR3 here is CASSPGSSGGNEQFF. CDR3 nucleotide sequence: TGCGCCAGCAGCCCGGGCTCTAGCGGGGGGAATGAGCAGTTCTTC.

V usage is TRBV7-2 and J usage is TRBJ2-1, with TRBD2 matching 12 bases. J gave up 7 bases and V 7 bases, and 8 bases lay outside the gene matches. The CDR3 contains 15 residues. Per the germline V gene, CDR1 is SGHTA and CDR2 is FQGNSA. CDR3 in amino acids: CASTLAGGPSNEQFF. DNA of the CDR3: TGTGCCAGCACCCTAGCGGGGGGGCCTTCTAATGAGCAGTTCTTC.

The rearrangement links TRBV20-1 to TRBJ2-7, with a tentative D call TRBD2 (6 bases). V was cut by 1 base and J by 6 bases, with 7 bases left in between. The CDR3 length is 11 residues. Germline assignment: CDR1 DFQATT and CDR2 SNEGSKA (reference sequence). The CDR3 region has the DNA TGCAGTGCTAGAGGGACTATCGAGCAGTACTTC. This encodes CSARGTIEQYF.

The chain is built from TRBV5-1 and TRBJ1-1, with a possible D match to TRBD1 (5 bases). This CDR3 is 14 amino acids long. The V end was cut by 6 bases, the J end by 0 bases, with 12 bases between. Germline loops: CDR1 SGHRS, CDR2 YFSETQ. CDR3 sequence: CASTNAGVNTEAFF. The CDR3 coding sequence is TGCGCCAGCACCAATGCGGGGGTGAACACTGAAGCTTTCTTT.

This chain connects TRBV19 to TRBJ2-7; TRBD2 matches at 10 bases. The V gene end was trimmed by 5 bases and the J gene end by 0 bases; junction bases not matched to a gene: 4. This CDR3 spans 15 amino acids. The germline gives CDR1 LNHDA, CDR2 SQIVND (reference sequence). CDR3 sequence reads: CASSRGLAPSYEQYF. CDR3 bases: TGTGCCAGTAGTCGGGGACTAGCGCCCTCCTACGAGCAGTACTTC.

The V gene is TRBV10-1, the J gene TRBJ2-3; 9 nucleotides align to TRBD1. Per the germline V gene, CDR1 is WNHNN and CDR2 is SYGVQD (reference sequence). V trimming: 5 bases; J trimming: 3 bases; junction bases outside the gene matches: 6. The CDR3 consists of 15 residues. Here the CDR3 reads CASSTGTGWTDTQYF. CDR3 in DNA: TGCGCCAGCAGTACCGGGACAGGGTGGACAGATACGCAGTATTTT.

A few counts support this clone. This chain connects TRBV13 to TRBJ2-5; 8 nucleotides align to TRBD1. The germline V gene has CDR1 PRHDT and CDR2 FYEKMQ (reference sequence). With V trimmed by 5 bases and J by 4 bases, 6 bases remained unmatched. The CDR3 runs 14 residues. CDR3: CASSPPQGGETQYF. CDR3 coding DNA: TGTGCCAGCAGCCCGCCACAGGGGGGAGAGACCCAGTACTTC. The full variable domain, in which reference TRBV13 and TRBJ2-5 provide the parts outside the CDR3, is AAGVIQSPRHLIKEKRETATLKCYPIPRHDTVYWYQQGPGQDPQFLISFYEKMQSDKGSIPDRFSAQQFSDYHSELNMSSLELGDSALYFCASSPPQGGETQYFGPGTRLLVL.

The chain couples TRBV15 to TRBJ1-6, with 7 bases that match TRBD1. Germline V gene data show CDR1 as LNHNV and CDR2 as YYDKDF (reference sequence). V gave up 4 bases and J gave up 8 bases; unmatched junction bases: 8. The CDR3 contains 15 residues. As DNA, the CDR3 is TGTGCCACCAGCAAGGCGACAGGGTCGCATTCACCCCTCCACTTT. It yields the protein CATSKATGSHSPLHF.

The rearrangement uses TRBV7-2 and TRBJ1-3, with 7 bases fitting TRBD1. CDR1 and CDR2 from the germline V gene are SGHTA and FQGNSA. CDR3 length: 16 amino acids. The ends lost 2 bases at V and 1 base at J; junction bases unmatched: 5. The CDR3 reads CASSLYKGASGNTIYF. CDR3 nucleotide sequence: TGTGCCAGCAGCTTATATAAGGGGGCGTCTGGAAACACCATATATTTT.

For the CDR3, the DNA is TGCGCCAGCAGCATCGGCGGGGTTGGTACTGAAGCTTTCTTT. It encodes CASSIGGVGTEAFF. V is TRBV5-1 and J is TRBJ1-1; D is undetermined. Trimming took 4 bases from V and 5 from J, leaving 15 bases between them. Germline CDR1 reads SGHRS; CDR2 reads YFSETQ. The CDR3 contains 14 residues.

This rearrangement joins TRBV18 to TRBJ2-5, with 11 bases identical to TRBD1. V lost 1 base to trimming and J lost 4 bases; unmatched junction nucleotides: 8. Germline CDR1 KGHSH, CDR2 LQKENI. CDR3 length: 17 residues. This chain's CDR3 is CASSPRRDRGYRETQYF. CDR3 in DNA: TGTGCCAGCTCACCACGCCGGGACAGGGGGTATAGAGAGACCCAGTACTTC.

This rearrangement joins TRBV7-8 to TRBJ1-5; D is perhaps TRBD1 (6 bases). The V gene lost 4 bases and the J gene lost 11 bases, with 15 bases spanning the gap. CDR1 is SGHVS, CDR2 FQNEAQ, per germline. The CDR3 has 13 residues. CDR3 residues: CASSSSQGEAQHF. In DNA, the CDR3 is TGTGCCAGCAGCTCGTCACAGGGTGAGGCCCAGCATTTT. The full variable domain, completed using reference TRBV7-8 and TRBJ1-5, is GAGVSQSPRYKVAKRGQDVALRCDPISGHVSLFWYQQALGQGPEFLTYFQNEAQLDKSGLPSDRFFAERPEGSVSTLKIQRTQQEDSAVYLCASSSSQGEAQHFGDGTRLSIL.

The CDR3 DNA reads as TGTGCCAGCAGCTTAGCGTGGCGGTTAAGCACAGATACGCAGTATTTT. This encodes CASSLAWRLSTDTQYF. This rearrangement joins TRBV7-2 to TRBJ2-3; no reliable D call. V was cut by 0 bases and J by 0 bases, with 10 bases left in between. Germline V gene sequence: CDR1 SGHTA, CDR2 FQGNSA. The CDR3 consists of 16 residues.

The chain joins TRBV7-2 to TRBJ1-2; D is undetermined. This CDR3 has 15 amino acids. The germline V and J ends were trimmed by 4 bases and 1 base, with 13 bases remaining between them. Per the germline V gene, CDR1 is SGHTA and CDR2 is FQGNSA. The CDR3 loop is CASSSQASFNYGYTF. DNA of the CDR3: TGTGCCAGCAGCTCCCAGGCTTCATTTAACTATGGCTACACCTTC.